This T cell receptor beta chain was sequenced for a study of human T cells and chemical hapten exposure. Time point of the sample: healthy volunteer bleed at 6 weeks. Unfractionated whole blood yielded total RNA. This clonotype was observed a handful of times. The CDR3 has 14 residues. As the library was built, unique molecular identifiers were attached to individual cDNA molecules. Each CDR3 protein is one row after TCRdb ran MiXCR on the RACE reads. This table holds 65,000 or so distinct CDR3 sequences, 5.5% to 7.5% found once. V gene TRBV21-1 combines with J gene TRBJ2-7. TRBV21-1 is a known pseudogene. The sequencing input was whole blood. The sequence derives from a female donor in good health. Some clones in this sample may be carry-over from other donors' samples. CDR3 nucleotides: TGTGCCAGCACTGATTCGGGTATAAGCTACGAGCAGTACTTC. It encodes CASTDSGISYEQYF.